This T cell receptor beta chain came from a study of cytomegalovirus exposure and HLA in healthy donors. Looking at the study overall: The approximately 720 first-cohort repertoires and the 130 or so validation repertoires shared the same platform, a later analysis reported.

The study, taken as a whole, reports: Altogether, some 170 TCR beta chains were recorded as cytomegalovirus-associated. Most TCR sequences were rare, but some public TCRs occurred in many donors.

As regards this clone: The antigen is unknown.

The approximately 120-subject validation cohort, separate from the approximately 670-subject first cohort, included the donors. Profiled with immunoSEQ multiplex PCR; TCRdb holds only in-frame clones, not every one. The sample includes approximately 260,000 clones, 70% to 90% of them seen just once. In germline, CDR1 is MNHEY, CDR2 SMNVEV (reference sequence). This CDR3 comprises 15 residues. Trimming left V 3 bases short and J 4 bases short, with 16 bases between. This TCR derives from a woman aged 25 to 45 in good health and CMV-seropositive. Sequenced sample: PBMCs. V is TRBV27 and J is TRBJ2-7, with a possible D match to TRBD1 (6 bases). The CDR3 loop reads CASSFQIGGTYEQYF. The CDR3 DNA reads TGTGCCAGCAGTTTCCAAATAGGGGGTACGTACGAGCAGTACTTC.